This T cell receptor (beta chain) originates from a study of T cell clonotyping in hematopoietic cell transplantation. This clone was seen only once. Antigen unknown. This table comes from immunoSEQ multiplex PCR, and its TCRdb copy is limited to in-frame clones, with some not included. The table has more than 25,000 clones, just over 90% seen once. The time point denotes: recipient sample about 28 days before transplant, after cytoreduction. Findings and limits, study-wide: Broader posttransplant TCR repertoire diversity was predicted by graft donor and pretransplant recipient Inverse Simpson Index values. Recipient TCR diversity dropped after transplant; expanded clonotypes rose from day 30 to 180.

The length of the CDR3 is 15 residues. V was pared by 6 bases and J by 2 bases, with 14 bases between. Germline lookup yields CDR1 MDHEN and CDR2 SYDVKM. The chain joins TRBV28 to TRBJ1-5; D ambiguous. The origin of this receptor is a man aged 45-65 years with acute myeloid leukemia. Some clones in this sample may be carry-over from other donors' samples. The sequencing here drew on peripheral blood mononuclear cells, taken before stem cell transplant. CDR3 sequence: CASRPLALRNQPQHF. The CDR3 bases are TGTGCCAGCAGGCCTCTGGCCCTTCGCAATCAGCCCCAGCATTTT.